Shown below are 3 T cell receptor beta chains from a single sample sequenced in a study of cytomegalovirus exposure and HLA in healthy donors. The study ran its PCR with 60 Vbeta and 13 Jbeta primers. Repertoires were generated with immunoSEQ multiplex PCR, while TCRdb's copy carries only in-frame clones and drops some. The table has over 100,000 clones, approximately 70% seen once; the top ten hold around 5.4%. The sequenced sample was PBMCs. Receptors were obtained from a woman in her 70s in good health and CMV-seropositive.

The V call is TRBV27, the J call TRBJ2-5; 7 bases line up with TRBD1. V lost 2 bases to trimming and J lost 4 bases; unmatched junction nucleotides: 7. Germline CDR1 reads MNHEY; CDR2 reads SMNVEV (reference sequence). CDR3 length: 15 residues. In DNA form, the CDR3 reads TGTGCCAGCAGTTTACTAGGGGGCGGATTAGAGACCCAGTACTTC. Protein product: CASSLLGGGLETQYF.

This rearrangement joins TRBV6-5 to TRBJ2-5; D uncertain. This CDR3 spans 11 amino acids. The V and J ends lost 4 bases and 5 bases respectively, with 5 bases between them. Germline V gene lookup returns CDR1 MNHEY and CDR2 SVGAGI. The CDR3 protein is CASSSLETQYF. The CDR3, as DNA: TGTGCCAGCAGTTCCTTGGAGACCCAGTACTTC.

The rearrangement links TRBV18 to TRBJ1-1; 10 bases are shared with TRBD1. This CDR3 has 15 amino acids. Trimming took 1 base from V and 6 from J; bases not matched to a gene: 5. Looked up from germline, CDR1 is KGHSH and CDR2 is LQKENI. The CDR3 region has the DNA TGTGCCAGCTCACCACGGGACAGGGGATGGCCTGAAGCTTTCTTT. Encoded protein: CASSPRDRGWPEAFF.